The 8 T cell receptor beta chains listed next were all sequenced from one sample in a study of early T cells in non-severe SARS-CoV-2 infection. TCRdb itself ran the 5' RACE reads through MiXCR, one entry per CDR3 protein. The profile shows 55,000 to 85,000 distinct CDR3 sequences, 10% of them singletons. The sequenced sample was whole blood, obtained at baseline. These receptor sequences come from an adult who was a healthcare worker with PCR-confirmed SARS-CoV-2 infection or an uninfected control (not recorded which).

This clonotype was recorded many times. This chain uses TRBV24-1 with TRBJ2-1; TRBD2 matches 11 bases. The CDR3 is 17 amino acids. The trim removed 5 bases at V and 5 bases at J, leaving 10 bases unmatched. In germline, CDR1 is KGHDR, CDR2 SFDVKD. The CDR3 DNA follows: TGTGCCACCAGTGGTCGGCCTAGCGGGAGGACTAACAATGAGCAGTTCTTC. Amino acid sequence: CATSGRPSGRTNNEQFF.

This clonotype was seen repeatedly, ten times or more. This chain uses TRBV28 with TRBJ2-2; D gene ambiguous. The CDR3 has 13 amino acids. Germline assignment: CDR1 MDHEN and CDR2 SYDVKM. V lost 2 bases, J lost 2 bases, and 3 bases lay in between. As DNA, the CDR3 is TGTGCCAGCAGTTTAATAAACACCGGGGAGCTGTTTTTT. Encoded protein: CASSLINTGELFF. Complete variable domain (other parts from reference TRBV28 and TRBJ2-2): DVKVTQSSRYLVKRTGEKVFLECVQDMDHENMFWYRQDPGLGLRLIYFSYDVKMKEKGDIPEGYSVSREKKERFSLILESASTNQTSMYLCASSLINTGELFFGEGSRLTVL.

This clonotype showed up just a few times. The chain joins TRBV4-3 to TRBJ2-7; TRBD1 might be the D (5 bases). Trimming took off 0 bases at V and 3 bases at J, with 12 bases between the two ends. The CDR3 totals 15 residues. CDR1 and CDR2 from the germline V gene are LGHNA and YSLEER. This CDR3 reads CASSQDSARDYEQYF. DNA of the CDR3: TGCGCCAGCAGCCAAGATTCGGCCAGGGACTACGAGCAGTACTTC.

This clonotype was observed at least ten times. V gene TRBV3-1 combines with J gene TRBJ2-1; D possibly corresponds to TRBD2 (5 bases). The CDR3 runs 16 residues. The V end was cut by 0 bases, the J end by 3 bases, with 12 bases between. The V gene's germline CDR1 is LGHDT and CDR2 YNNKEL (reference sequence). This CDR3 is CASSQDMSGRYNEQFF. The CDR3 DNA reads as TGTGCCAGCAGCCAAGACATGAGCGGCCGCTACAATGAGCAGTTCTTC.

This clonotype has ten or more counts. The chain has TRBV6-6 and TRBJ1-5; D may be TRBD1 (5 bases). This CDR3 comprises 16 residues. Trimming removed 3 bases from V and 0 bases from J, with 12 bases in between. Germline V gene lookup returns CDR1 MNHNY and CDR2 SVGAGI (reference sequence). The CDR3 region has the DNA TGTGCCAGCAGTTATGAAGGAGGGGATAGCAATCAGCCCCAGCATTTT. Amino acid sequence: CASSYEGGDSNQPQHF.

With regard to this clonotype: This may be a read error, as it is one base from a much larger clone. The CDR3: CASSIRQGYGYAF. The CDR3 nucleotides are TGTGCCAGTAGTATAAGGCAGGGCTATGGCTACGCCTTC. The chain couples TRBV19 to TRBJ1-2; D is perhaps TRBD1 (5 bases). CDR1 is LNHDA and CDR2 is SQIVND in the germline V gene (reference sequence). CDR3 length: 13 amino acids.

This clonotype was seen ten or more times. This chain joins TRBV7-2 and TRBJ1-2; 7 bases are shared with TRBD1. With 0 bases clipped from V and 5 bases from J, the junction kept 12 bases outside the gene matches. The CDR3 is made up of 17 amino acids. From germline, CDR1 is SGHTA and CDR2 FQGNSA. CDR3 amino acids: CASSLAREGAAPYGYTF. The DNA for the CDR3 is TGTGCCAGCAGCTTAGCGAGGGAGGGGGCGGCCCCATATGGCTACACCTTC.

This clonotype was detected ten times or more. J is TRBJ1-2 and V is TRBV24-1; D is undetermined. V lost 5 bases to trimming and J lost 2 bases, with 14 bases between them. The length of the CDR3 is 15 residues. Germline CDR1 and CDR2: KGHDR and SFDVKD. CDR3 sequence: CATSGPRTVNYGYTF. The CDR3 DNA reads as TGTGCCACCAGTGGACCCCGAACAGTGAACTATGGCTACACCTTC.